The clone carrying this TCR beta chain was seen ten or more times. The CDR3 runs 14 residues. Per germline, CDR1 SQVTM and CDR2 ANQGSEA. Trimming cost V 6 bases and J 5 bases; bases outside gene matches: 12. The investigators amplified TCR beta CDR3 regions from RNA transcripts. The primer set for the first-round RT-PCR of the TCR CDR3 was HTBI. TCRdb fed the multiplex PCR reads into MiXCR, producing one record per CDR3 protein. The repertoire consists of a few hundred thousand distinct CDR3 sequences, with over 20% occurring once and the leading ten covering around 50%. The sample is drawn from a study of T cells in Graves' hyperthyroidism and ophthalmopathy. Lactation, pregnancy, other autoimmune disease or uncontrolled infection excluded patients.

The chain links TRBV29-1 to TRBJ2-7; 8 nucleotides match TRBD1. The sequence was obtained from a woman aged 50 to 60 with Graves' hyperthyroidism. Material: blood. The CDR3 loop reads CSVDFGTGSNEQYF. The DNA for the CDR3 is TGCAGCGTAGATTTCGGGACAGGTTCCAACGAGCAGTACTTC.